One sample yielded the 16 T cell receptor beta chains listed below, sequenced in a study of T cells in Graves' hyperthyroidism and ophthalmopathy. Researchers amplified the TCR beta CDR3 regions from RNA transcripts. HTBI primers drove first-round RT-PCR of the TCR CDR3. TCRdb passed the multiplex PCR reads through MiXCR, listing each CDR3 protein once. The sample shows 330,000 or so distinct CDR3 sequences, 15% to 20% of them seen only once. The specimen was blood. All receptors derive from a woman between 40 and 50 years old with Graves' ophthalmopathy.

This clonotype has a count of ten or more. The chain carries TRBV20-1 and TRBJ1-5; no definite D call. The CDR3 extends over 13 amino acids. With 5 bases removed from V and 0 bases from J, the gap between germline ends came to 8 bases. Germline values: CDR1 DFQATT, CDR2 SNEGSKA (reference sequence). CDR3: CSAFDTSNQPQHF. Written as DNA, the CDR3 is TGCAGTGCTTTTGACACTAGCAATCAGCCCCAGCATTTT.

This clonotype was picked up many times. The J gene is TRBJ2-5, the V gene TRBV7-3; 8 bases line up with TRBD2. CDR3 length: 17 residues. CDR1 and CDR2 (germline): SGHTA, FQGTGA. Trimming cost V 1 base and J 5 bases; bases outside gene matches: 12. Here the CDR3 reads CASSLKGRAGAGETQYF. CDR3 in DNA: TGTGCCAGCAGCTTAAAAGGTCGAGCGGGAGCCGGGGAGACCCAGTACTTC. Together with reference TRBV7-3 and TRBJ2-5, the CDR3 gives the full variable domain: GAGVSQTPSNKVTEKGKYVELRCDPISGHTALYWYRQSLGQGPEFLIYFQGTGAADDSGLPNDRFFAVRPEGSVSTLKIQRTERGDSAVYLCASSLKGRAGAGETQYFGPGTRLLVL.

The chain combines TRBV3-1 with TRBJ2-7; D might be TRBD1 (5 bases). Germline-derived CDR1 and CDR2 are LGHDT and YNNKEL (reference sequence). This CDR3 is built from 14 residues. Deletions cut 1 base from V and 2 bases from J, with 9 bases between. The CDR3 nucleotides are TGTGCCAGCAGCCAAGGGGCAGGGACCTACGAGCAGTACTTC. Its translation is CASSQGAGTYEQYF.

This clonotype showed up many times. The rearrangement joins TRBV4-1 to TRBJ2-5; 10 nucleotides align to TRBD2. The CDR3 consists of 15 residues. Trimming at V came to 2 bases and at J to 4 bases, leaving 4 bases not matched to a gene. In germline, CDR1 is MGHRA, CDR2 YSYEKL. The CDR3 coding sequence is TGCGCCAGCAGCCAACTAGGACTAGCGGTAGAGACCCAGTACTTC. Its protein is CASSQLGLAVETQYF.

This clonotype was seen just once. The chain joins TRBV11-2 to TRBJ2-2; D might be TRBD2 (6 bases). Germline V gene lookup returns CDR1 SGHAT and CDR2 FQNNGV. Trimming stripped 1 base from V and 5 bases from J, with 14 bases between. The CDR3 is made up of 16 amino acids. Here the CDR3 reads CASSLVVTSRTGELFF. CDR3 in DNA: TGTGCCAGCAGCTTAGTAGTCACTAGCAGGACCGGGGAGCTGTTTTTT.

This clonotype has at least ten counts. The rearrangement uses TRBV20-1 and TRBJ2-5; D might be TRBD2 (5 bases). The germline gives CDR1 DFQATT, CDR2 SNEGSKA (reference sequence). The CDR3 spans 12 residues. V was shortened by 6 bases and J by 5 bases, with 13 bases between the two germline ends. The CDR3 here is CSAREAGETQYF. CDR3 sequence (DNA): TGCAGTGCCCGAGAGGCGGGCGAGACCCAGTACTTC.

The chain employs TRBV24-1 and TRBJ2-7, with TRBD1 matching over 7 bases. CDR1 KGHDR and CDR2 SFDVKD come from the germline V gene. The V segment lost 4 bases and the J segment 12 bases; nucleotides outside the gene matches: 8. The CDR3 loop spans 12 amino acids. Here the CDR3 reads CATSDSNRGWYF. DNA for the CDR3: TGTGCCACCAGTGACTCCAACAGGGGCTGGTACTTC.

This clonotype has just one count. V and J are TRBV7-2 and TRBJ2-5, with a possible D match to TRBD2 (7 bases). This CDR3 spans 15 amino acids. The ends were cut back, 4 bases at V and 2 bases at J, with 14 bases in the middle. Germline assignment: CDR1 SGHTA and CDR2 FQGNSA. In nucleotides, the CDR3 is TGTGCCAGCAGCTCCTCGGGGGGCTGGCAAGAGACCCAGTACTTC. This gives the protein CASSSSGGWQETQYF.

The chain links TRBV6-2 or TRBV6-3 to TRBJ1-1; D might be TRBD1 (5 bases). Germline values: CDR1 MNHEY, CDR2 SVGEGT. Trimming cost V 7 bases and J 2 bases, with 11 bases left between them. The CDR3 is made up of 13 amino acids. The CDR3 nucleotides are TGTGCCAGCAAAGAACAGGTCAACACTGAAGCTTTCTTT. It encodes CASKEQVNTEAFF.

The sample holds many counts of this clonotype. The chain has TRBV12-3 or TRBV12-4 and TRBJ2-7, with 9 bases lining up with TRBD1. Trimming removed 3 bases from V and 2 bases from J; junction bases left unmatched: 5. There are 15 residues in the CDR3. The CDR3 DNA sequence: TGTGCCAGCAGTTTTTCGGGACAGGGAACCTACGAGCAGTACTTC. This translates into CASSFSGQGTYEQYF.

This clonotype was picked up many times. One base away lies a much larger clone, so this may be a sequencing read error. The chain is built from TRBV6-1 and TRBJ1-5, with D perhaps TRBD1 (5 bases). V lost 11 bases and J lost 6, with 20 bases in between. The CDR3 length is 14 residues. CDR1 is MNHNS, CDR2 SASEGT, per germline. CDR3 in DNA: TGTGCCGCCCAAACGGGGGTTGTCGCTCAGCCCCAGCATTTT. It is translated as CAAQTGVVAQPQHF.

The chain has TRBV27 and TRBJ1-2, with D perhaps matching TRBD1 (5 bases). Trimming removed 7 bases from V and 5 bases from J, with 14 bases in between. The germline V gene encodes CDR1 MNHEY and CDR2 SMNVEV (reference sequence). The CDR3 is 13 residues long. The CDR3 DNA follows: TGTGCCAGCACTCCCGACGGGGCTTATGGCTACACCTTC. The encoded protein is CASTPDGAYGYTF.

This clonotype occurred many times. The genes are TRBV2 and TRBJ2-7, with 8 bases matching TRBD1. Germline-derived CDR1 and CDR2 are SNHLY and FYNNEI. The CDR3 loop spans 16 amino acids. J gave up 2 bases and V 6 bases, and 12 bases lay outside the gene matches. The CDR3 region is CASRTLDRVLTYEQYF. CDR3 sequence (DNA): TGTGCCAGCAGGACCTTGGACAGGGTCTTGACCTACGAGCAGTACTTC.

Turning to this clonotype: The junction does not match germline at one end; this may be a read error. CDR3 loop: CASSYIPGDYGYIF. CDR3 nucleotide sequence: TGCGCCAGCAGCTATATTCCAGGGGACTATGGCTACATCTTC. This chain links TRBV5-1 with TRBJ1-2; possibly TRBD1 for D (6 bases). Looked up from germline, CDR1 is SGHRS and CDR2 is YFSETQ. There are 14 residues in the CDR3.

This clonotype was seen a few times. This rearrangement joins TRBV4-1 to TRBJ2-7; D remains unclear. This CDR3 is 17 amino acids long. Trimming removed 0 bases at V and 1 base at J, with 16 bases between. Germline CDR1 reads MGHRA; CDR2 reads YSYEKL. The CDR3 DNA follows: TGCGCCAGCAGCCAAGACCCCGACGGGTCCGGGTCCTACGAGCAGTACTTC. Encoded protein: CASSQDPDGSGSYEQYF.

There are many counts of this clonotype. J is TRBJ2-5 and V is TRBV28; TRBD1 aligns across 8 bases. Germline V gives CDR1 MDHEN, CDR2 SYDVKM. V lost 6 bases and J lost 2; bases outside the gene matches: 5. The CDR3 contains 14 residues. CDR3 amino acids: CASRGTGGQETQYF. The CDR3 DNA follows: TGTGCCAGCAGGGGGACAGGTGGACAAGAGACCCAGTACTTC.